Listed here are 8 T cell receptor beta chains from one sample, sequenced in a study of a mutant IDH1 vaccine in newly diagnosed glioma. Noted time point: week 5, during vaccination. Vaccinated patients received 300 ug of mutant IDH1 20-mer peptide per dose, with topical imiquimod. No antigen is known for these receptors. This table comes from immunoSEQ multiplex PCR, and its TCRdb copy is limited to in-frame clones, with some not included. The sample comprises over 9,000 clones, roughly 84% of which are singletons, and approximately 6% rests with the top ten. Material: PBMCs, obtained from a glioma patient whose treatment included an IDH1 peptide vaccine. These receptors came from a woman in her thirties or forties with glioma. Some clones in this sample may be carry-over from other donors' samples.

V gene TRBV10-3 combines with J gene TRBJ2-7; no clear D. Trimming took 0 bases from V and 6 from J, leaving 3 bases between them. The germline V gene encodes CDR1 ENHRY and CDR2 SYGVKD. The CDR3 is 11 residues long. The CDR3 is CAISESSEQYF. For the CDR3, the DNA is TGTGCCATCAGTGAGTCGAGCGAGCAGTACTTC.

J is TRBJ2-2 and V is TRBV7-6; the match to TRBD2 covers 12 bases. CDR1 and CDR2 from the germline V gene are SGHVS and FNYEAQ. The CDR3 totals 17 residues. J lost 1 base, V lost 5 bases, and 5 bases had no gene match. CDR3 bases: TGTGCCAGCAGCCCCCTGACTAGCGGGGGGAACACCGGGGAGCTGTTTTTT. The encoded protein is CASSPLTSGGNTGELFF.

The chain recombines TRBV5-1 with TRBJ2-2; no firm D call. V was clipped by 0 bases and J by 7 bases, with 7 bases between them. The CDR3 spans 13 residues. Germline loops: CDR1 SGHRS, CDR2 YFSETQ. The CDR3 region is CASSLDNGGELFF. DNA of the CDR3: TGCGCCAGCAGCTTGGACAACGGCGGGGAGCTGTTTTTT.

The chain employs TRBV9 and TRBJ2-6; D is ambiguous. Trimming removed 3 bases at V and 3 bases at J, with 7 bases between. This CDR3 is built from 14 residues. Germline V lookup: CDR1 SGDLS, CDR2 YYNGEE. This CDR3 reads CASSANDGANVLTF. CDR3 bases: TGTGCCAGCAGCGCTAACGATGGGGCCAACGTCCTGACTTTC.

This clone was seen just once. This chain connects TRBV19 to TRBJ2-5; 10 bases are shared with TRBD1. The ends lost 4 bases at V and 9 bases at J; junction bases unmatched: 5. This CDR3 is built from 13 residues. The germline CDR1 and CDR2 sequences are LNHDA and SQIVND (reference sequence). This chain's CDR3 is CASSTGTGEAQYF. DNA for the CDR3: TGTGCCAGTAGTACAGGGACAGGGGAGGCCCAGTACTTC. Full variable domain (outside the CDR3, taken from reference TRBV19 and TRBJ2-5): DGGITQSPKYLFRKEGQNVTLSCEQNLNHDAMYWYRQDPGQGLRLIYYSQIVNDFQKGDIAEGYSVSREKKESFPLTVTSAQKNPTAFYLCASSTGTGEAQYFGPGTRLLVL.

V and J are TRBV5-1 and TRBJ1-1; no definite D call. Germline assignment: CDR1 SGHRS and CDR2 YFSETQ. V was pared by 1 base and J by 5 bases, with 9 bases between. The CDR3 sequence is 13 residues long. This chain's CDR3 is CASSLPPATEAFF. CDR3 nucleotide sequence: TGCGCCAGCAGCTTGCCTCCGGCTACTGAAGCTTTCTTT.

The CDR3 is CAWSGNEQYF. The CDR3 coding sequence is TGTGCCTGGAGCGGGAACGAGCAGTACTTC. The genes are TRBV30 and TRBJ2-7, with a tentative D call TRBD2 (5 bases). The CDR3 spans 10 residues. CDR1 GTSNPN and CDR2 SVGIG come from the germline V gene (reference sequence). V dropped 3 bases and J dropped 5 bases, with 5 bases sitting between them.

This chain links TRBV6-4 with TRBJ2-2; D not certain. There are 12 residues in the CDR3. Deletions cut 6 bases from V and 4 bases from J, with 6 bases between. The germline V gene encodes CDR1 MRHNA and CDR2 SNTAGT. The chain's CDR3 is CASRALTGELFF. The CDR3 DNA is TGTGCCAGCAGGGCCCTCACCGGGGAGCTGTTTTTT.